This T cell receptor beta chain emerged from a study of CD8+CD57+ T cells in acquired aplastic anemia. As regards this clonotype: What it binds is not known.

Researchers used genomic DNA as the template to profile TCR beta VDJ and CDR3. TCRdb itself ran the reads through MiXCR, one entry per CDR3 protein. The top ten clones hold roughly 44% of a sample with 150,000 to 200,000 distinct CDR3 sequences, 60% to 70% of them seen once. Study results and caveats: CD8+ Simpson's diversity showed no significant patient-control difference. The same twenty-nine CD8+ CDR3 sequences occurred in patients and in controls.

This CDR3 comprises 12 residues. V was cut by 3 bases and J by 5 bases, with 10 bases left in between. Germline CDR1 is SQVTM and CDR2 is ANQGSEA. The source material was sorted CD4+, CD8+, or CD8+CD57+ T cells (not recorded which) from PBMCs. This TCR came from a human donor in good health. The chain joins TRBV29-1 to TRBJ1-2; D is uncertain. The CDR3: CSVEVRHYGYTF. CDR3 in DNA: TGCAGCGTTGAGGTCAGACATTATGGCTACACCTTC.